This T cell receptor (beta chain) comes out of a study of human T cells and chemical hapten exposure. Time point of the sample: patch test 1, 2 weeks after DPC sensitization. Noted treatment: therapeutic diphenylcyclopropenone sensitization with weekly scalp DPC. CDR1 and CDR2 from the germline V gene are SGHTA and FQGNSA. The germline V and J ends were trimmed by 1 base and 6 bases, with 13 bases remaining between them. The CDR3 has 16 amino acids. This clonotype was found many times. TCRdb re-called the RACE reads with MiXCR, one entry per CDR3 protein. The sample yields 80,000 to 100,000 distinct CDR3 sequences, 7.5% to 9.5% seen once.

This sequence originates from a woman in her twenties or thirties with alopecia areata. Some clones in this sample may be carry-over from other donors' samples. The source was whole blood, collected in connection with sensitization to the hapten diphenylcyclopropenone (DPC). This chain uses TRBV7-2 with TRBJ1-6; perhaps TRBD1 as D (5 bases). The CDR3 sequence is CASSLVWGSTNSPLHF. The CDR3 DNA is TGTGCCAGCAGCTTAGTATGGGGCAGTACTAATTCACCCCTCCACTTT. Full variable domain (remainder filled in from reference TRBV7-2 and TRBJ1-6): GAGVSQSPSNKVTEKGKDVELRCDPISGHTALYWYRQSLGQGLEFLIYFQGNSAPDKSGLPSDRFSAERTGGSVSTLTIQRTQQEDSAVYLCASSLVWGSTNSPLHFGNGTRLTVT.